This note documents a single T cell receptor (beta chain) sequence. This sample is drawn from a study of cytomegalovirus exposure and HLA in healthy donors. The CDR3 sequence is 15 residues long. CDR1 is GTSNPN and CDR2 is SVGIG in the germline V gene (reference sequence). V lost 2 bases, J lost 3 bases, and 16 bases lay in between. This PCR relied on a set of 60 Vbeta primers and 13 Jbeta primers. Libraries were prepared by immunoSEQ multiplex PCR; TCRdb keeps only in-frame clonotypes and omits some of them. The table has roughly 130,000 clones, around four fifths seen once. The sequencing input was PBMCs. This clonotype was sampled from a boy aged 10-17 years in good health and CMV-seronegative. The chain joins TRBV30 to TRBJ2-5; possible D gene TRBD1, 6 bases. This CDR3 is CAWSLSFKGEETQYF. The CDR3 region has the DNA TGTGCCTGGAGTCTAAGTTTCAAGGGGGAAGAGACCCAGTACTTC.